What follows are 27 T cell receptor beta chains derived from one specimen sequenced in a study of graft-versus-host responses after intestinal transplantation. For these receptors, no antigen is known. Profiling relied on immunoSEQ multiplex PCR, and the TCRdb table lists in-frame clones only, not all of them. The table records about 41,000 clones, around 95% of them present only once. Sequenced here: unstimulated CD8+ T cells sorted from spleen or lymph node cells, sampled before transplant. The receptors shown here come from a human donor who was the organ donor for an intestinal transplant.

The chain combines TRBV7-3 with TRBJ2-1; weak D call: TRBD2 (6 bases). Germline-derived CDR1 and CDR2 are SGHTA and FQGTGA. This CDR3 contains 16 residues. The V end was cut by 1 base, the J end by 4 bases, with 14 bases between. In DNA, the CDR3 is TGTGCCAGCAGCTTAATTGTAAGGGACTCGTACAATGAGCAGTTCTTC. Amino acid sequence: CASSLIVRDSYNEQFF.

The CDR3, as DNA: TGTGCCAGCAGCCAAGAAACGATTGGCAGGGGGGAAACTGAAGCTTTCTTT. Translated, it gives CASSQETIGRGETEAFF. The J gene is TRBJ1-1, the V gene TRBV14; 7 bases are a match to TRBD1. V lost 0 bases, J lost 5 bases, and 12 bases stayed unmatched. The CDR3 covers 17 residues. In germline, CDR1 is SGHDN, CDR2 FVKESK.

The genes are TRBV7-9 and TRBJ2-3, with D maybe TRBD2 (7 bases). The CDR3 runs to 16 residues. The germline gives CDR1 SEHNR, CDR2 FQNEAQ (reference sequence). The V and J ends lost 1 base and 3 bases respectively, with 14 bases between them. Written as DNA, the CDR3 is TGTGCCAGCAGCTTAGTAACGGGGGGCCCGACAGATACGCAGTATTTT. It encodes CASSLVTGGPTDTQYF.

For the CDR3, the DNA is TGCGCCAGCAGCCAGGGACAGGGGTCTGGAAACACCATATATTTT. This gives the protein CASSQGQGSGNTIYF. The chain links TRBV4-1 to TRBJ1-3; 10 bases match TRBD1. Germline CDR1 MGHRA, CDR2 YSYEKL. Trimming at V came to 3 bases and at J to 1 base, leaving 0 bases not matched to a gene. This CDR3 has 15 amino acids.

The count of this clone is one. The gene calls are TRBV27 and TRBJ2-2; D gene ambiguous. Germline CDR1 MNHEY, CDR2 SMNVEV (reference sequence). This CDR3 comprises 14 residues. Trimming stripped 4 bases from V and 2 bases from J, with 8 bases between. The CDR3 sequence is CASSWTSNTGELFF. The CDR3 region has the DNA TGTGCCAGCAGTTGGACGTCAAACACCGGGGAGCTGTTTTTT.

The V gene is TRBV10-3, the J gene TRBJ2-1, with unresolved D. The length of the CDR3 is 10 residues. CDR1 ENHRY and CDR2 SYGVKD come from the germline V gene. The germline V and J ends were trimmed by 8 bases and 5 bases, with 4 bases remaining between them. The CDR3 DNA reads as TGTGCCATCCCGAACAATGAGCAGTTCTTC. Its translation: CAIPNNEQFF.

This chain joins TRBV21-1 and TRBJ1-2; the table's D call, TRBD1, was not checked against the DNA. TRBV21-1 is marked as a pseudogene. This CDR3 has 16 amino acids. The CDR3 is CASSRNRTTANYGYTF. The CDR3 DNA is TGTGCCAGCAGCAGAAACCGGACAACCGCTAACTATGGCTACACCTTC.

CDR3 nucleotides: TGTGCCAGCAGCGTAGATGATCAAGCTGATGAAAAACTGTTTTTT. Its protein product is CASSVDDQADEKLFF. The chain uses TRBV9 and TRBJ1-4; D gene uncertain. Germline V gene lookup returns CDR1 SGDLS and CDR2 YYNGEE. The V end was cut by 0 bases, the J end by 6 bases, with 12 bases between. The CDR3 has 15 residues.

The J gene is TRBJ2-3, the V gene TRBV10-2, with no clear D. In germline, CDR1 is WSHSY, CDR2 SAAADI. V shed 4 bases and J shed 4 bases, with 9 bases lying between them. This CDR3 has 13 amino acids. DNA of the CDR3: TGCGCCAGCAGTGTGGCCGGTTCAGATACGCAGTATTTT. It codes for CASSVAGSDTQYF.

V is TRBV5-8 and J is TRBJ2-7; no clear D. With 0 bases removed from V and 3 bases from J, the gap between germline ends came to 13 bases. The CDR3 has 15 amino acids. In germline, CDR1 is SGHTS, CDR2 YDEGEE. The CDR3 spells CASSLGNLPIYEQYF. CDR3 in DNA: TGTGCCAGCAGCTTGGGAAACCTGCCGATCTACGAGCAGTACTTC. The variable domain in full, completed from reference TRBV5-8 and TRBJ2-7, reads EAGVTQSPTHLIKTRGQQATLRCSPISGHTSVYWYQQALGLGLQFLLWYDEGEERNRGNFPPRFSGRQFPNYSSELNVNALELEDSALYLCASSLGNLPIYEQYFGPGTRLTVT.

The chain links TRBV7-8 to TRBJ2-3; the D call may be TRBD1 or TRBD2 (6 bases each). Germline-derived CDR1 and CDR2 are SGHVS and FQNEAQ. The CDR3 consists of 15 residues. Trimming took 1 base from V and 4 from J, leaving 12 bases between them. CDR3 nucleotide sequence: TGTGCCAGCAGCTTAGGTGGGGGGCTCGCAGATACGCAGTATTTT. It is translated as CASSLGGGLADTQYF.

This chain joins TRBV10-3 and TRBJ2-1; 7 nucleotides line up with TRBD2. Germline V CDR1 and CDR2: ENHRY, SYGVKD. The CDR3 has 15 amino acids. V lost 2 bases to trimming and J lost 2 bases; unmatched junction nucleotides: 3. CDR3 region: CAISEGAGAYNEQFF. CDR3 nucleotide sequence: TGTGCCATCAGTGAGGGGGCGGGGGCCTACAATGAGCAGTTCTTC.

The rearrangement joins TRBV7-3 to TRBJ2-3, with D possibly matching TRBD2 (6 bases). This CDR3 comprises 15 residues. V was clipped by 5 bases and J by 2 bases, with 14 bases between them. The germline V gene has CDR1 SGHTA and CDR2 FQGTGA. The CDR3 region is CASSPDGGFTDTQYF. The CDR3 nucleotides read TGTGCCAGCAGCCCCGACGGGGGATTCACAGATACGCAGTATTTT.

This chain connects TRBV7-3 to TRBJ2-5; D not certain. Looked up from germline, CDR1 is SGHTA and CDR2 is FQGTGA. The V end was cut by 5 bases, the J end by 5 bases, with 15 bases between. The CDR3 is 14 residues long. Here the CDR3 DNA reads TGTGCCAGCAGCCCGGAGCTAGGGTGGGAGACCCAGTACTTC. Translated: CASSPELGWETQYF.

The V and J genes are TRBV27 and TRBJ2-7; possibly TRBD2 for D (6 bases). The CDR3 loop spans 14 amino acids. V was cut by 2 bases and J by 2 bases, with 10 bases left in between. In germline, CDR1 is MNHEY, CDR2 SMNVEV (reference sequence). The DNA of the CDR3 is TGTGCCAGCAGTTTAACTCGGGGGACCTACGAGCAGTACTTC. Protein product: CASSLTRGTYEQYF.

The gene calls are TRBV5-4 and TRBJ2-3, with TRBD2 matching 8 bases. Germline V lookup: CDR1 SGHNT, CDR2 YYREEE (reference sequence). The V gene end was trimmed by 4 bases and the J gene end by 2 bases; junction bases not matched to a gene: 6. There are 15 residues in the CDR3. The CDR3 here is CASSPPGGATDTQYF. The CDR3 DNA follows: TGTGCCAGCAGCCCACCGGGAGGGGCCACAGATACGCAGTATTTT.

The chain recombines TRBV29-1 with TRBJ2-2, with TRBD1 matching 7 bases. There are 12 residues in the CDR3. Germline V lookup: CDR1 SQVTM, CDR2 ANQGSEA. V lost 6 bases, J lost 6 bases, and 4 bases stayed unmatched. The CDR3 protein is CSVTGLAGELFF. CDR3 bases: TGCAGCGTGACAGGGTTGGCCGGGGAGCTGTTTTTT.

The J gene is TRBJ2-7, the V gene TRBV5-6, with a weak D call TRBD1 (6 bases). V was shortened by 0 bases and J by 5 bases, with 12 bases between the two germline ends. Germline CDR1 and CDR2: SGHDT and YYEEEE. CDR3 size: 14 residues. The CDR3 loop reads CASSLAPGAHEQYF. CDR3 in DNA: TGTGCCAGCAGCTTGGCCCCAGGGGCCCACGAGCAGTACTTC.

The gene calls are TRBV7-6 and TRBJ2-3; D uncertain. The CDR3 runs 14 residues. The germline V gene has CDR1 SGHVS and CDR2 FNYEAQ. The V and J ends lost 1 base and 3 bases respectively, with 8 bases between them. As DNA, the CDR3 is TGTGCCAGCAGCTTAGAGGCCGGGACAGATACGCAGTATTTT. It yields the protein CASSLEAGTDTQYF.

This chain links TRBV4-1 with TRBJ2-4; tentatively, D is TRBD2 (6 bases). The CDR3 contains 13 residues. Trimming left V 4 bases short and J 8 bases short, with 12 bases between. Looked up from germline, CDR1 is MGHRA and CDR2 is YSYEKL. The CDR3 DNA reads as TGCGCCAGCAGCCCGGAGGGAGTGGACATTCAGTACTTC. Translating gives CASSPEGVDIQYF.

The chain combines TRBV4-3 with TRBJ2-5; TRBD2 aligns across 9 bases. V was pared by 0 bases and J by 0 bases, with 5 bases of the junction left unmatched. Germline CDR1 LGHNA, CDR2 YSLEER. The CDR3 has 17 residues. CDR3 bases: TGCGCCAGCAGCCAAGATTTGGCGGGGGGGAACCAAGAGACCCAGTACTTC. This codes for CASSQDLAGGNQETQYF.

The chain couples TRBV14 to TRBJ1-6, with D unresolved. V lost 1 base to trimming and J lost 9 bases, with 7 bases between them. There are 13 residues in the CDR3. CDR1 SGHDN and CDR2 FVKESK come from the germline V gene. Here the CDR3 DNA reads TGTGCCAGCAGCCAAGTCAGCGGTTCACCCCTCCACTTT. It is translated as CASSQVSGSPLHF. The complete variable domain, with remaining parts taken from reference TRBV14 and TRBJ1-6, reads EAGVTQFPSHSVIEKGQTVTLRCDPISGHDNLYWYRRVMGKEIKFLLHFVKESKQDESGMPNNRFLAERTGGTYSTLKVQPAELEDSGVYFCASSQVSGSPLHFGNGTRLTVT.

CDR3 coding DNA: TGTGCCAGCAGCCAGGGCGGTATCGGGACCCAGTACTTC. This codes for CASSQGGIGTQYF. V is TRBV6-5 and J is TRBJ2-5; D perhaps matches TRBD1 (5 bases). The V end lost 6 bases, the J end lost 7 bases, and 15 bases lay between the germline ends. The CDR3 loop spans 13 amino acids. From germline, CDR1 is MNHEY and CDR2 SVGAGI.

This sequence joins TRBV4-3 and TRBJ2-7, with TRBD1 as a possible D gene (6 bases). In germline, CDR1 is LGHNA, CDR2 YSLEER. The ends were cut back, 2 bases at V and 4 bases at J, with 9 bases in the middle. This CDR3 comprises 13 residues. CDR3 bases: TGCGCCAGCAGCCAAACACAGGGATACGAGCAGTACTTC. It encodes CASSQTQGYEQYF.

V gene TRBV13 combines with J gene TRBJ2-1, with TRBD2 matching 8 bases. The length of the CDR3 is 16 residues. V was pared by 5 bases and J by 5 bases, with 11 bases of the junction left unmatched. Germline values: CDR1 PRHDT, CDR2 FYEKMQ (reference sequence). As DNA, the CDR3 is TGTGCCAGCAGCCTTCCCACTAGCGGTTTTCACAATGAGCAGTTCTTC. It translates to CASSLPTSGFHNEQFF.

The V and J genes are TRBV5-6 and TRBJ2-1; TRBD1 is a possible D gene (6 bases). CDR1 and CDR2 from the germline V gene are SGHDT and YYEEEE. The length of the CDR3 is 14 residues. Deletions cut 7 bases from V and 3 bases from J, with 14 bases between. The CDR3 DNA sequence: TGTGCCAGCGCTCCGGGACATAACTACAATGAGCAGTTCTTC. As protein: CASAPGHNYNEQFF.

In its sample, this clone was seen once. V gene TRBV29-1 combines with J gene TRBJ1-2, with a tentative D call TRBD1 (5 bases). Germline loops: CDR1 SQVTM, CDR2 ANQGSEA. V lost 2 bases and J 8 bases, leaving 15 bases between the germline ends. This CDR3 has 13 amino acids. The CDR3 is CSVEIYSGWGYTF. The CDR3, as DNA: TGCAGCGTTGAAATATACTCAGGGTGGGGCTACACCTTC.